One and the same sample provided the 6 T cell receptor beta chains below, sequenced in a study of T cells in Graves' hyperthyroidism and ophthalmopathy. Amplification of TCR beta CDR3 regions was performed using RNA transcripts as template. The primer set for the first-round RT-PCR of the TCR CDR3 was HTBI. One entry per CDR3 protein results from TCRdb running MiXCR on the multiplex PCR reads. The sample yields more than 650,000 distinct CDR3 sequences, 12% to 15% seen once. The sample taken for sequencing was blood. The receptors here all came from a woman aged 18-35 years with Graves' hyperthyroidism.

The rearrangement uses TRBV20-1 and TRBJ2-7, with TRBD1 matching over 9 bases. J gave up 2 bases and V 6 bases, and 8 bases lay outside the gene matches. Per germline, CDR1 DFQATT and CDR2 SNEGSKA (reference sequence). The length of the CDR3 is 14 residues. The CDR3 protein is CSAPTGTGPYEQYF. CDR3 nucleotide sequence: TGCAGTGCACCTACCGGGACAGGGCCCTACGAGCAGTACTTC.

The CDR3 DNA sequence: TGTGCCAGTAGTTTCCTAGCGGGAGTACGCACAGATACGCAGTATTTT. This codes for CASSFLAGVRTDTQYF. The V call is TRBV19, the J call TRBJ2-3, with 10 bases aligning to TRBD2. The CDR3 has 16 residues. Germline assignment: CDR1 LNHDA and CDR2 SQIVND (reference sequence). V was clipped by 5 bases and J by 1 base; unmatched bases: 6. Variable domain in full (rest from reference TRBV19 and TRBJ2-3): DGGITQSPKYLFRKEGQNVTLSCEQNLNHDAMYWYRQDPGQGLRLIYYSQIVNDFQKGDIAEGYSVSREKKESFPLTVTSAQKNPTAFYLCASSFLAGVRTDTQYFGPGTRLTVL.

This clonotype occurred many times. The chain has TRBV27 and TRBJ1-1, with 7 bases lining up with TRBD1. V trimming: 3 bases; J trimming: 8 bases; junction bases outside the gene matches: 9. CDR1 and CDR2 from the germline V gene are MNHEY and SMNVEV (reference sequence). The CDR3 runs to 14 residues. CDR3 bases: TGTGCCAGCAGTTTTAGGGGGCGAGTACAAGAAGCTTTCTTT. Translating it yields CASSFRGRVQEAFF.

This clonotype came up many times. The chain is built from TRBV20-1 and TRBJ2-1; D gene uncertain. The CDR3 contains 13 residues. Trimming pared 6 bases from V and 10 bases from J, leaving 19 bases between. The germline gives CDR1 DFQATT, CDR2 SNEGSKA (reference sequence). The CDR3 nucleotides are TGCAGTGCCCCGAAATCAGGTGAAAAAGAGCAGTTCTTC. This gives the protein CSAPKSGEKEQFF.

This clonotype was detected ten times or more. The gene calls are TRBV2 and TRBJ2-7, with 8 bases that match TRBD2. CDR1 and CDR2 (germline): SNHLY, FYNNEI. The CDR3 contains 15 residues. Unmatched junction bases numbered 10, after V lost 6 bases and J lost 3 bases. The CDR3 nucleotides read TGTGCCAGCAGAGGGACCGGGACTAGTGACTACGAGCAGTACTTC. Protein: CASRGTGTSDYEQYF.

This clonotype was found many times. The chain joins TRBV5-1 to TRBJ2-7; D is undetermined. The CDR3 length is 15 residues. V lost 0 bases to trimming and J lost 8 bases, with 18 bases between them. Germline loops: CDR1 SGHRS, CDR2 YFSETQ. The CDR3 nucleotides are TGCGCCAGCAGCTTGGGTGCGGAACTACGGATGAAGCAGTACTTC. It encodes CASSLGAELRMKQYF.